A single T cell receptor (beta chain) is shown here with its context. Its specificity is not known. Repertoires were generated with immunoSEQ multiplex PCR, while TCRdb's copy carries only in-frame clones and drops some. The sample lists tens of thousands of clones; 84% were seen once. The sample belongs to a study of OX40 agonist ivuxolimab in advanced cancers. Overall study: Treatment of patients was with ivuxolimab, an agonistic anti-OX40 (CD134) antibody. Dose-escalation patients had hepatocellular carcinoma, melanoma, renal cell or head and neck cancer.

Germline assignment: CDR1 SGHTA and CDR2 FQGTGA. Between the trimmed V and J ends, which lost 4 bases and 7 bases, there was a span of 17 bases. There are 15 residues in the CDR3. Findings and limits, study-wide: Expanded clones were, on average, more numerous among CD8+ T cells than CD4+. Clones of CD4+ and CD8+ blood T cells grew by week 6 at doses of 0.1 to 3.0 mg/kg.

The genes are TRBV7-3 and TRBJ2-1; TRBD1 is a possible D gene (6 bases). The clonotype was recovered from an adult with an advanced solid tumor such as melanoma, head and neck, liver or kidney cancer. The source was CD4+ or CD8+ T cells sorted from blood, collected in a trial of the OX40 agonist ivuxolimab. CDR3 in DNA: TGTGCCAGCAGCTCACAGGGACGTCAGGGGAATGAGCAGTTCTTC. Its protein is CASSSQGRQGNEQFF. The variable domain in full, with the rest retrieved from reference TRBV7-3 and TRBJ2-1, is GAGVSQTPSNKVTEKGKYVELRCDPISGHTALYWYRQSLGQGPEFLIYFQGTGAADDSGLPNDRFFAVRPEGSVSTLKIQRTERGDSAVYLCASSSQGRQGNEQFFGPGTRLTVL.